This T cell receptor beta chain is drawn from a study of early stage breast cancer tumors. The wider study: Each sample averaged approximately 10-fold read coverage.

Trimming took off 6 bases at V and 1 base at J, with 18 bases between the two ends. The CDR3 has 16 residues. Germline loops: CDR1 MDHEN, CDR2 SYDVKM. Study results and limitations: Blood repertoires resembled normal breast more than tumor.

Clones were sequenced by immunoSEQ multiplex PCR, and TCRdb holds only the in-frame ones, with some missing. The sample has 45,000 to 50,000 clones, around 83% seen once. About this clone: What it recognizes is unknown.

What was sequenced was blood. This sequence originates from a person between 50 and 60 years old with breast cancer. The J gene is TRBJ1-1, the V gene TRBV28; D is possibly TRBD1 (5 bases). The CDR3 region is CASSPGRGKGNTEAFF. The CDR3, as DNA: TGTGCCAGCAGCCCCGGGCGGGGGAAGGGGAACACTGAAGCTTTCTTT.